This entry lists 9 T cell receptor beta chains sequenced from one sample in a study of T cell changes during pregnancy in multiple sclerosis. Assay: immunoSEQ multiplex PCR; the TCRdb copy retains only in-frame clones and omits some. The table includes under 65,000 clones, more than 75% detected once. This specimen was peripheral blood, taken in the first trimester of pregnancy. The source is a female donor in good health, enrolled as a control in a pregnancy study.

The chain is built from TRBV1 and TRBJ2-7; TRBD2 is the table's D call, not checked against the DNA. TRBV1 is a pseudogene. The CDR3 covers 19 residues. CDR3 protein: CTSSQVELEGGTPYYEQYF. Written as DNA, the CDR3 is TGCACCAGCAGCCAAGTTGAGCTTGAGGGAGGCACCCCTTATTACGAGCAGTACTTC.

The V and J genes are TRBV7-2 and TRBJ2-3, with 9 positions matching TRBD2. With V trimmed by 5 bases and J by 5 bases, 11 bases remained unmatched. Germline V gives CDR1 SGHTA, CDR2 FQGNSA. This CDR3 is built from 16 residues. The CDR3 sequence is CASSLSGLATGDTQYF. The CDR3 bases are TGTGCCAGCAGCCTTTCCGGACTAGCGACAGGAGATACGCAGTATTTT.

CDR3 sequence: CASSLGTVGGEQFF. The CDR3 DNA is TGCGCCAGCAGCCTCGGGACAGTCGGCGGTGAGCAGTTCTTC. V is TRBV5-1 and J is TRBJ2-1; 7 bases fit TRBD1. The trim removed 4 bases at V and 9 bases at J, leaving 10 bases unmatched. Per germline, CDR1 SGHRS and CDR2 YFSETQ. The CDR3 runs to 14 residues.

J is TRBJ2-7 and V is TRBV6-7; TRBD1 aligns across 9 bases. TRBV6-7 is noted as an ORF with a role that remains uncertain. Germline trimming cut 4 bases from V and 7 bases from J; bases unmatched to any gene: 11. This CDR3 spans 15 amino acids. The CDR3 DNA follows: TGTGCCAGCAGTTTCTCGGACAGGGGCGGTGAGGAGCAGTACTTC. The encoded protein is CASSFSDRGGEEQYF.

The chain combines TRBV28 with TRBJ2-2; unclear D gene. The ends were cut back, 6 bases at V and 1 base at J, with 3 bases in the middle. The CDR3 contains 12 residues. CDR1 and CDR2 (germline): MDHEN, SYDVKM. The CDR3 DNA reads TGTGCCAGCAGGAGGAACACCGGGGAGCTGTTTTTT. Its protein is CASRRNTGELFF.

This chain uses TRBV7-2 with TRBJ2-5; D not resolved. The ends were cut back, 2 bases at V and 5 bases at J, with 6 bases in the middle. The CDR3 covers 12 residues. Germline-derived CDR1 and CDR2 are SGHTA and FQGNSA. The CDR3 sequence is CASSLTRETQYF. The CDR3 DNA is TGTGCCAGCAGCTTAACTCGGGAGACCCAGTACTTC.

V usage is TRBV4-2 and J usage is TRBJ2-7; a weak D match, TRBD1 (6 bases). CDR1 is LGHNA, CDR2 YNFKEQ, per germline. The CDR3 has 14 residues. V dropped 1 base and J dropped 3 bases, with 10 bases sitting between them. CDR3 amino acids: CASSQVGDNYEQYF. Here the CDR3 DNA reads TGTGCCAGCAGCCAAGTCGGGGACAACTACGAGCAGTACTTC.

For the CDR3, the DNA is TGTGCCAGCGCACTTTACCTAGCCTACGAGCAGTACTTC. It yields the protein CASALYLAYEQYF. This chain joins TRBV7-2 and TRBJ2-7; D unclear. The CDR3 totals 13 residues. The V gene's germline CDR1 is SGHTA and CDR2 FQGNSA. V was cut by 8 bases and J by 2 bases, with 13 bases left in between.

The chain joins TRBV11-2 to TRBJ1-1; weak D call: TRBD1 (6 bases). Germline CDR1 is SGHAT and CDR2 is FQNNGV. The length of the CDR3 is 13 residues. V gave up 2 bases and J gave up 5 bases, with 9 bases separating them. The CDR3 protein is CASSLTTGTEAFF. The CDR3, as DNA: TGTGCCAGCAGCTTAACGACAGGAACTGAAGCTTTCTTT.